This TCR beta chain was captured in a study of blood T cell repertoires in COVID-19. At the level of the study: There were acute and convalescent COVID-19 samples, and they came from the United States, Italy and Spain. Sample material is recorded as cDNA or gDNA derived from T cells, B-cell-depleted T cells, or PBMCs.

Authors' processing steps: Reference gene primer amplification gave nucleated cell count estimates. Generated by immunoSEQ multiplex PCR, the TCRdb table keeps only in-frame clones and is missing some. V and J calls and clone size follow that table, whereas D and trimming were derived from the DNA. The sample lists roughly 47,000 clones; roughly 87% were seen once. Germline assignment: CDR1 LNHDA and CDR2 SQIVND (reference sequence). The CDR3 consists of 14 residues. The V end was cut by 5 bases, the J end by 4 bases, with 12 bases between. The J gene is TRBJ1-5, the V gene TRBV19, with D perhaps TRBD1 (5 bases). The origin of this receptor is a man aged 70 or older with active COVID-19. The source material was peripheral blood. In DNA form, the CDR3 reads TGTGCCAGTAGTCCTCGGACAAGTAATCAGCCCCAGCATTTT. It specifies CASSPRTSNQPQHF.